The 7 T cell receptor beta chains presented below share a single source sample, sequenced in a study of blood T cell repertoires in COVID-19. The method was immunoSEQ multiplex PCR; TCRdb's version includes in-frame clones alone and lacks a portion of them. The sample has a few hundred thousand clones, 70% to 90% seen once. Sample: peripheral blood. Receptor source: a woman between 45 and 65 years old who had recovered from COVID-19.

CDR3 in amino acids: CASSQDYQETQYF. The DNA for the CDR3 is TGTGCCAGCAGCCAGGACTACCAAGAGACCCAGTACTTC. The chain joins TRBV6-5 to TRBJ2-5; tentatively, D is TRBD2 (5 bases). Trimming removed 6 bases at V and 0 bases at J, with 8 bases between. Germline-derived CDR1 and CDR2 are MNHEY and SVGAGI. The CDR3 runs 13 residues.

The rearrangement uses TRBV19 and TRBJ2-1, with TRBD1 matching 9 bases. The trim removed 6 bases at V and 6 bases at J, leaving 9 bases unmatched. This CDR3 is 15 amino acids long. CDR1 is LNHDA and CDR2 is SQIVND in the germline V gene (reference sequence). CDR3 region: CASSRDRDEVNEQFF. For the CDR3, the DNA is TGTGCCAGTAGCAGGGACAGGGATGAGGTCAATGAGCAGTTCTTC.

The chain couples TRBV7-3 to TRBJ2-7; 7 bases are shared with TRBD1. Germline V lookup: CDR1 SGHTA, CDR2 FQGTGA. Trimming at V came to 3 bases and at J to 6 bases, leaving 11 bases not matched to a gene. This CDR3 contains 15 residues. This chain's CDR3 is CASSLERTGLGEQYF. The CDR3 DNA reads TGTGCCAGCAGCTTGGAACGGACAGGCCTAGGCGAGCAGTACTTC.

The chain has TRBV25-1 and TRBJ2-1; 9 bases map to TRBD1. Germline V CDR1 and CDR2: MGHDK, SYGVNS. The J segment lost 5 bases and the V segment lost 2 bases, leaving 4 bases of the junction unmatched. CDR3 length: 15 amino acids. The CDR3 DNA sequence: TGTGCCAGCAGTGAAACGGGACAGGGAGACAATGAGCAGTTCTTC. It translates to CASSETGQGDNEQFF.

V gene TRBV19 combines with J gene TRBJ1-1, with TRBD1 matching 7 bases. The CDR3 contains 14 residues. Looked up from germline, CDR1 is LNHDA and CDR2 is SQIVND (reference sequence). Germline trimming cut 1 base from V and 11 bases from J; bases unmatched to any gene: 10. The CDR3 loop reads CASSIGNRGTGAFF. The CDR3 coding sequence is TGTGCCAGTAGTATAGGGAACAGGGGAACGGGCGCTTTCTTT.

The chain recombines TRBV6-5 with TRBJ1-2; D not certain. Germline CDR1 and CDR2: MNHEY and SVGAGI. Trimming removed 6 bases at V and 3 bases at J, with 11 bases between. The CDR3 length is 13 residues. CDR3 region: CASRSPGDYGYTF. The DNA for the CDR3 is TGTGCCAGCAGATCCCCAGGCGACTATGGCTACACCTTC.

J is TRBJ2-7 and V is TRBV5-6; a weak D match, TRBD1 (5 bases). The CDR3 is made up of 14 amino acids. Per the germline V gene, CDR1 is SGHDT and CDR2 is YYEEEE. The ends were cut back, 0 bases at V and 8 bases at J, with 15 bases in the middle. The CDR3 region is CASSLGQGFIKQYF. CDR3 sequence (DNA): TGTGCCAGCAGCTTGGGTCAGGGTTTCATTAAGCAGTACTTC.